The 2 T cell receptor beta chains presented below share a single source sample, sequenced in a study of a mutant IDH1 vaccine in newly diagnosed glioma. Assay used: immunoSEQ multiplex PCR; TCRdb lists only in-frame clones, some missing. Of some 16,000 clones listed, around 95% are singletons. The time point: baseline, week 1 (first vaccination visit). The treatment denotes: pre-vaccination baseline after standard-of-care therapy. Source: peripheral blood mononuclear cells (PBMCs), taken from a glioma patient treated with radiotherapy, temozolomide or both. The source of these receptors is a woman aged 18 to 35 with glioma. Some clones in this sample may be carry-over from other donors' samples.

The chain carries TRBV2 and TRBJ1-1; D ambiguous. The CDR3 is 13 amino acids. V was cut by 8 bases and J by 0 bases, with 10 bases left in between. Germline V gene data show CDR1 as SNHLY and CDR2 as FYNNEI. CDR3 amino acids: CASQLGMNTEAFF. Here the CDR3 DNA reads TGTGCCAGCCAACTGGGGATGAACACTGAAGCTTTCTTT.

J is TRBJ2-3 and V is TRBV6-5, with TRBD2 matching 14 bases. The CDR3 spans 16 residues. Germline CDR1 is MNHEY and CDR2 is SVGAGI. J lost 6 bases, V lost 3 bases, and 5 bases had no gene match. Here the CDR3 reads CASSYGTSGSGDTQYF. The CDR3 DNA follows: TGTGCCAGCAGTTATGGGACTAGCGGGAGCGGGGATACGCAGTATTTT.